This T cell receptor (beta chain) was profiled in a study of neurological immune-mediated disorders. Points from the study as a whole: Patients with HTLV-1-associated myelopathy had the highest level of TCR clonal expansion, whereas patients with multiple sclerosis had the lowest level, falling beneath the level found in healthy controls. There were no CDR3 amino acid sequences shared by expanded clones across subjects, a result suggesting private repertoires in all groups.

This clonotype was seen once. Its antigen is still unknown. An end of the junction differs from the germline gene, which may be a read error. The CDR3 has 14 residues. Time point described: longitudinal time-point 3. PBMCs numbering 2 million and stored at -80 C yielded the unsorted libraries. As for the cDNA, it was generated by 5'RACE with 10-nucleotide random UMIs. Via MiXCR, TCRdb re-called the 5' RACE reads, giving one row per CDR3 protein. The data show tens of thousands of distinct CDR3 sequences, about an eighth seen once. This sequence originates from a male donor with HTLV-1-associated myelopathy (HAM/TSP). The J gene is TRBJ2-2, the V gene TRBV12-3 or TRBV12-4, with a weak D call TRBD2 (5 bases). The sample comprised PBMCs. This CDR3 is CASSVVTGAGELFF. CDR3 DNA sequence: TGTGCCAGCAGTGTCGTTACTGGCGCCGGGGAGCTGTTCTTT.